This T cell receptor (beta chain) comes out of a study of CD8+CD57+ T cells in acquired aplastic anemia. The CDR3 is 14 amino acids. The V gene's germline CDR1 is KGHDR and CDR2 SFDVKD. Trimming pared 6 bases from V and 5 bases from J, leaving 14 bases between. The sequenced patients had an expansion of CD8+CD57+ cells seen by flow cytometry. Among the patients, all had severe acquired aplastic anemia. In its sample, this clonotype was seen once. TCR beta VDJ and CDR3 profiling used genomic DNA as template. MiXCR was run by TCRdb on the reads, yielding one entry per CDR3 protein. The sample records about 170,000 distinct CDR3 sequences, roughly 43% being singletons.

The sequence was collected from a human donor with aplastic anemia. V is TRBV24-1 and J is TRBJ2-3; weak D call: TRBD2 (6 bases). Sequencing was performed on sorted CD4+, CD8+, or CD8+CD57+ T cells (not recorded which) from PBMCs. For the CDR3, the DNA is TGTGCCACCAGTCCTAGCGCGAGGGGAGATACGCAGTATTTT. Translating it yields CATSPSARGDTQYF.